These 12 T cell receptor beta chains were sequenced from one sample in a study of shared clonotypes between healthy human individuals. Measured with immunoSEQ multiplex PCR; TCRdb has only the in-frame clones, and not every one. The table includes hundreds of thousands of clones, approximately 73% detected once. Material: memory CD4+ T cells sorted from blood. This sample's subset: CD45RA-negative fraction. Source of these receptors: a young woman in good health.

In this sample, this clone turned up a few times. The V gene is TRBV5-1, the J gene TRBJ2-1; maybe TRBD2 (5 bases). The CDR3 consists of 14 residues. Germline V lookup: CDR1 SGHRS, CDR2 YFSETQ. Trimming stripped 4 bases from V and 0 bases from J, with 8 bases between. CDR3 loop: CASSAGNSYNEQFF. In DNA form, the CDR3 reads TGCGCCAGCAGCGCGGGCAACTCCTACAATGAGCAGTTCTTC.

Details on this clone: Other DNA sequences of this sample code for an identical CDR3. The CDR3 is CASSGYNEQFF. CDR3 sequence (DNA): TGTGCCAGCAGTGGTTACAATGAGCAGTTCTTC. J is TRBJ2-1 and V is TRBV2; D gene ambiguous. V was cut by 4 bases and J by 4 bases, with 2 bases left in between. CDR3 length equals 11 residues. CDR1 and CDR2 (germline): SNHLY, FYNNEI. Full variable domain (remainder filled in from reference TRBV2 and TRBJ2-1): EPEVTQTPSHQVTQMGQEVILRCVPISNHLYFYWYRQILGQKVEFLVSFYNNEISEKSEIFDDQFSVERPDGSNFTLKIRSTKLEDSAMYFCASSGYNEQFFGPGTRLTVL.

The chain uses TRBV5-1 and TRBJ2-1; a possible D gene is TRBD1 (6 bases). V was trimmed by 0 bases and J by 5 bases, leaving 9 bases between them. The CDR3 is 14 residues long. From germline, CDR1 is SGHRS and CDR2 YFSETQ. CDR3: CASSLGQEDNEQFF. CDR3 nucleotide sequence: TGCGCCAGCAGCTTGGGACAGGAGGACAATGAGCAGTTCTTC.

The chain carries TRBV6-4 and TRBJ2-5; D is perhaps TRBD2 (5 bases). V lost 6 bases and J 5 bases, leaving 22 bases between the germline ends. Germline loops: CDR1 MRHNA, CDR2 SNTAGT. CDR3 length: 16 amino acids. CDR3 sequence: CASRRLGKWRSETQYF. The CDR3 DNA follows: TGTGCCAGCAGACGCCTCGGGAAGTGGAGAAGCGAGACCCAGTACTTC.

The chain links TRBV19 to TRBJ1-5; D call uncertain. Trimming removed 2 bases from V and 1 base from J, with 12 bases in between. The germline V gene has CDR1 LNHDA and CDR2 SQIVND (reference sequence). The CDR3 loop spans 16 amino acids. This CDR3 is CASSILQGRSNQPQHF. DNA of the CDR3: TGTGCCAGTAGTATACTCCAAGGACGCAGCAATCAGCCCCAGCATTTT.

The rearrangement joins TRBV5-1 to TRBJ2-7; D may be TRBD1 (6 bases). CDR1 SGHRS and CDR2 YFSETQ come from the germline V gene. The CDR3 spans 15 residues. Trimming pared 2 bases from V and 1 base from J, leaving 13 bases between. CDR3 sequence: CASSFRTDNSYEQYF. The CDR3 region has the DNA TGCGCCAGCAGCTTCCGGACAGACAATTCCTACGAGCAGTACTTC.

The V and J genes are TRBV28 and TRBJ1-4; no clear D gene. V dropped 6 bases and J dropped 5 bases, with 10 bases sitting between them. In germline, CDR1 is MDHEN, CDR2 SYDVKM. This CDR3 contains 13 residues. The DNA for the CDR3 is TGTGCCAGCAGATCGGCACAAAATGAAAAACTGTTTTTT. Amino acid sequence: CASRSAQNEKLFF.

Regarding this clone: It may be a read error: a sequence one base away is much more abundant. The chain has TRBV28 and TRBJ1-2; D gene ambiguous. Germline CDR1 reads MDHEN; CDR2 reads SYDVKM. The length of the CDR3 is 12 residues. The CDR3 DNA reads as TGTGCCAGCAGTTTGTCAAATTATGACTACACCTTC. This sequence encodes CASSLSNYDYTF.

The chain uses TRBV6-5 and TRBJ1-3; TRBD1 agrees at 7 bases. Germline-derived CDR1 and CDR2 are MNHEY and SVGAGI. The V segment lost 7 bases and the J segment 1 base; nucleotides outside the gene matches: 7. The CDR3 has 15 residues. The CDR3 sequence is CASTMTGSSGNTIYF. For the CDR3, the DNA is TGTGCCAGCACCATGACAGGGTCTTCTGGAAACACCATATATTTT.

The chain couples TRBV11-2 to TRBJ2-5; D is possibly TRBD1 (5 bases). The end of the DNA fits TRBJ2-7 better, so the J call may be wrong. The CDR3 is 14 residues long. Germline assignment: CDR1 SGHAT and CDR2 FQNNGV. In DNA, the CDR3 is TGTGCCAGCAGCTTATCACAGGTATCCTACGAGCAGTACTTC. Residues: CASSLSQVSYEQYF.

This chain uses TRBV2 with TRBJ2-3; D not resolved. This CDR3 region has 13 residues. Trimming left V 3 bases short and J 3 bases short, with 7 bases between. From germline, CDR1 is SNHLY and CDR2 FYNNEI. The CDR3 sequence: CASSEELTDTQYF. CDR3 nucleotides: TGTGCCAGCAGTGAGGAACTTACAGATACGCAGTATTTT.

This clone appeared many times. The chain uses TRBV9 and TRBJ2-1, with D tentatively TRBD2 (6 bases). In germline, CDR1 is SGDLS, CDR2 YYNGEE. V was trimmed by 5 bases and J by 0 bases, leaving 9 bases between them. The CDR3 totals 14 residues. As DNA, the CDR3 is TGTGCCAGCAGTAGCGGAAACTCCTACAATGAGCAGTTCTTC. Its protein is CASSSGNSYNEQFF.